The 20 T cell receptor beta chains below come from one sample, sequenced in a study of T cell repertoires in cytomegalovirus infection. One entry per CDR3 protein results from TCRdb running MiXCR on the reads. Here the sample spans 200,000 or so distinct CDR3 sequences, 28% being singletons. Sample: PBMCs. Source of these receptors: a human donor in good health (CMV status not recorded). Some clones in this sample may be carry-over from other donors' samples.

This chain uses TRBV7-9 with TRBJ2-3, with D tentatively TRBD1 (6 bases). V was trimmed by 5 bases and J by 6 bases, leaving 12 bases between them. The germline gives CDR1 SEHNR, CDR2 FQNEAQ (reference sequence). The CDR3 contains 13 residues. The CDR3, as DNA: TGTGCCAGCAGCCGGGACATTTCGGATACGCAGTATTTT. This codes for CASSRDISDTQYF.

This clonotype appeared once. The genes are TRBV28 and TRBJ1-1, with 7 bases aligning to TRBD1. The germline V gene encodes CDR1 MDHEN and CDR2 SYDVKM. The CDR3 extends over 14 amino acids. V lost 7 bases, J lost 5 bases, and 10 bases stayed unmatched. The CDR3 sequence: CASTLTGCGTEAFF. CDR3 DNA: TGTGCCAGCACCTTGACAGGGTGTGGGACTGAAGCTTTCTTT.

This chain uses TRBV11-2 with TRBJ2-1; D is uncertain. The germline V gene encodes CDR1 SGHAT and CDR2 FQNNGV. V shed 5 bases and J shed 2 bases, with 10 bases lying between them. This CDR3 region has 14 residues. The CDR3 loop reads CASSPAGPYNEQFF. The CDR3 region has the DNA TGTGCCAGCAGCCCAGCAGGCCCCTACAATGAGCAGTTCTTC.

The chain employs TRBV2 and TRBJ1-4; D is undetermined. This CDR3 comprises 12 residues. CDR1 SNHLY and CDR2 FYNNEI come from the germline V gene. The V end was cut by 8 bases, the J end by 5 bases, with 9 bases between. The CDR3 nucleotides are TGTGCCAGCCACCGACCAAATGAAAAACTGTTTTTT. Encoded protein: CASHRPNEKLFF. The full variable domain, with the rest looked up from reference TRBV2 and TRBJ1-4, is EPEVTQTPSHQVTQMGQEVILRCVPISNHLYFYWYRQILGQKVEFLVSFYNNEISEKSEIFDDQFSVERPDGSNFTLKIRSTKLEDSAMYFCASHRPNEKLFFGSGTQLSVL.

The CDR3 loop is CASTPHSASYNEQFF. The CDR3 DNA reads TGTGCCAGCACCCCTCATAGCGCATCCTACAATGAGCAGTTCTTC. The chain uses TRBV11-2 and TRBJ2-1; perhaps TRBD2 as D (5 bases). This CDR3 contains 15 residues. Germline-derived CDR1 and CDR2 are SGHAT and FQNNGV. V gave up 7 bases and J gave up 1 base, with 14 bases separating them.

This clonotype was observed a handful of times. The chain has TRBV7-2 and TRBJ2-7; TRBD1 is a possible D gene (6 bases). There are 14 residues in the CDR3. V lost 5 bases and J lost 9, with 20 bases in between. The germline V gene encodes CDR1 SGHTA and CDR2 FQGNSA. CDR3 DNA: TGTGCCAGCAGCCTCATGGCGGCAGGGGCTCCGCAGTACTTC. Protein product: CASSLMAAGAPQYF.

This clonotype was seen more than once but under ten times. This sequence joins TRBV20-1 and TRBJ2-3; TRBD2 is a possible D gene (5 bases). The CDR3 runs to 13 residues. Germline V gene lookup returns CDR1 DFQATT and CDR2 SNEGSKA (reference sequence). Trimming removed 5 bases from V and 5 bases from J, with 14 bases in between. CDR3 nucleotides: TGCAGTGCTCCAGAGGGAGCCCGAGATACGCAGTATTTT. The encoded protein is CSAPEGARDTQYF.

The V call is TRBV30, the J call TRBJ1-1, with a weak D call TRBD1 (5 bases). This CDR3 spans 15 amino acids. The V gene's germline CDR1 is GTSNPN and CDR2 SVGIG (reference sequence). Trimming took off 0 bases at V and 1 base at J, with 12 bases between the two ends. The CDR3 DNA reads TGTGCCTGGAGTGTATGGGGGACCCAGAACACTGAAGCTTTCTTT. Its protein is CAWSVWGTQNTEAFF.

A few counts support this clonotype. The chain uses TRBV28 and TRBJ1-2; 7 nucleotides align to TRBD1. The V segment lost 7 bases and the J segment 4 bases; nucleotides outside the gene matches: 12. This CDR3 is 15 amino acids long. Germline V gene lookup returns CDR1 MDHEN and CDR2 SYDVKM. The CDR3 nucleotides are TGTGCCAGCATCCCAACAGGGGAGTTTACCTATGGCTACACCTTC. Its protein is CASIPTGEFTYGYTF.

The chain recombines TRBV29-1 with TRBJ2-7; no firm D call. This CDR3 has 11 amino acids. V lost 8 bases, J lost 3 bases, and 11 bases lay in between. Germline V gene data show CDR1 as SQVTM and CDR2 as ANQGSEA. DNA of the CDR3: TGCAGCTCTACTTGGGGCTACGAGCAGTACTTC. The encoded protein is CSSTWGYEQYF.

The gene calls are TRBV19 and TRBJ1-5, with a weak D call TRBD1 (5 bases). Germline V gene sequence: CDR1 LNHDA, CDR2 SQIVND (reference sequence). Trimming stripped 6 bases from V and 1 base from J, with 10 bases between. The CDR3 extends over 14 amino acids. The CDR3 DNA follows: TGTGCCAGTAGAGGGGTTGGCAGCAATCAGCCCCAGCATTTT. Translation gives CASRGVGSNQPQHF.

A few counts support this clonotype. This chain joins TRBV11-3 and TRBJ2-2; D gene ambiguous. V lost 0 bases, J lost 7 bases, and 0 bases lay in between. The CDR3 loop spans 11 amino acids. CDR1 is SGHNT, CDR2 YENEEA, per germline. The CDR3 nucleotides are TGTGCCAGCAGCTTAGACGGGGAGCTGTTTTTT. Its protein product is CASSLDGELFF. The full variable domain, in which reference TRBV11-3 and TRBJ2-2 provide the parts outside the CDR3, is EAGVVQSPRYKIIEKKQPVAFWCNPISGHNTLYWYLQNLGQGPELLIRYENEEAVDDSQLPKDRFSAERLKGVDSTLKIQPAELGDSAVYLCASSLDGELFFGEGSRLTVL.

The CDR3 nucleotides read TGCGCCAGCAGCTACTTTGACAGAGATAACACTGAAGCTTTCTTT. Translating gives CASSYFDRDNTEAFF. J is TRBJ1-1 and V is TRBV4-3; TRBD1 might be the D (5 bases). The CDR3 has 15 amino acids. Trimming shortened V by 5 bases and J by 2 bases, and 15 bases separated the two germline ends. The germline CDR1 and CDR2 sequences are LGHNA and YSLEER.

The rearrangement uses TRBV7-2 and TRBJ1-1; TRBD1 agrees at 9 bases. The CDR3 extends over 15 amino acids. The germline V gene encodes CDR1 SGHTA and CDR2 FQGNSA. V was clipped by 3 bases and J by 3 bases; unmatched bases: 5. The CDR3 here is CASSLNRGQDTEAFF. The CDR3 DNA sequence: TGTGCCAGCAGCTTGAACAGGGGGCAGGACACTGAAGCTTTCTTT.

The chain recombines TRBV19 with TRBJ2-1; D possibly matches TRBD1 or TRBD2 (5 bases each). The CDR3 extends over 13 amino acids. Trimming cost V 6 bases and J 9 bases, with 15 bases left between them. CDR1 and CDR2 (germline): LNHDA, SQIVND (reference sequence). The CDR3 coding sequence is TGTGCCAGTAGAAAGGGAGCCCAGGGTGAGCAGTTCTTC. It translates to CASRKGAQGEQFF.

At least ten counts were recorded for this clonotype. J is TRBJ1-1 and V is TRBV7-6; no firm D call. V lost 5 bases, J lost 5 bases, and 15 bases lay in between. There are 14 residues in the CDR3. CDR1 and CDR2 from the germline V gene are SGHVS and FNYEAQ. The CDR3, as DNA: TGTGCCAGCAGCCCTCTATCGGGAGAGACTGAAGCTTTCTTT. Protein product: CASSPLSGETEAFF.

This clonotype was counted at least ten times. This sequence joins TRBV7-2 and TRBJ1-5, with a weak D call TRBD1 (5 bases). CDR1 and CDR2 from the germline V gene are SGHTA and FQGNSA. The CDR3 extends over 12 amino acids. The V and J ends lost 1 base and 7 bases respectively, with 5 bases between them. The CDR3 DNA reads as TGTGCCAGCAGCTTAGAGGGGCAGCCCCAGCATTTT. It encodes CASSLEGQPQHF.

The chain is built from TRBV30 and TRBJ1-1; D unresolved. Per the germline V gene, CDR1 is GTSNPN and CDR2 is SVGIG (reference sequence). V was pared by 1 base and J by 3 bases, with 12 bases between. CDR3 size: 14 residues. This CDR3 is CAWSARNPYTEAFF. The CDR3, as DNA: TGTGCCTGGAGTGCCAGAAACCCTTACACTGAAGCTTTCTTT.

V is TRBV6-5 and J is TRBJ2-5; D is unresolved. The CDR3 consists of 13 residues. The V gene's germline CDR1 is MNHEY and CDR2 SVGAGI. V dropped 1 base and J dropped 1 base, with 4 bases sitting between them. In DNA form, the CDR3 reads TGTGCCAGCAGTTACTATCTCCAAGAGACCCAGTACTTC. It codes for CASSYYLQETQYF.

This clonotype turned up a few times. The rearrangement uses TRBV23-1 and TRBJ2-1, with D perhaps matching TRBD1 or TRBD2 (5 bases each). TRBV23-1 is an ORF for which the function is uncertain. The V end was cut by 0 bases, the J end by 0 bases, with 12 bases between. This CDR3 has 17 amino acids. This CDR3 reads CASSQSAGTVSYNEQFF. CDR3 bases: TGCGCCAGCAGTCAATCGGCAGGGACGGTCTCCTACAATGAGCAGTTCTTC.